Listed here are 22 T cell receptor beta chains from one sample, sequenced in a study of CD8 T cells in Susac syndrome. With random hexamers, 0.5 to 1 ug RNA was reverse transcribed. MiXCR, run by TCRdb on the immunoSEQ multiplex PCR reads, gives a single entry per CDR3 protein. The sample lists some 180,000 distinct CDR3 sequences, over 85% occurring once. Sequenced input: CD4+ T cells from PBMCs. These receptors all come from a human donor in good health.

The chain joins TRBV29-1 to TRBJ2-5, with a possible D match to TRBD1 (5 bases). Germline lookup yields CDR1 SQVTM and CDR2 ANQGSEA. The CDR3 is made up of 11 amino acids. Between the trimmed V and J ends, which lost 8 bases and 2 bases, there was a span of 9 bases. This CDR3 is CSPRTQETQYF. The DNA for the CDR3 is TGCAGCCCGAGGACACAAGAGACCCAGTACTTC.

The J gene is TRBJ2-7, the V gene TRBV6-5; possible D gene TRBD2, 6 bases. CDR1 and CDR2 (germline): MNHEY, SVGAGI. V was pared by 6 bases and J by 2 bases, with 17 bases between. The CDR3 spans 15 residues. CDR3 bases: TGTGCCAGCAGACGGGCGGGCGGGGCTACCTACGAGCAGTACTTC. This encodes CASRRAGGATYEQYF.

This clonotype has only one observation. The V gene is TRBV5-1, the J gene TRBJ1-4; the D is unclear. The CDR3 contains 14 residues. Germline V gives CDR1 SGHRS, CDR2 YFSETQ. Trimming took off 2 bases at V and 1 base at J, with 6 bases between the two ends. This CDR3 is CASSFALTNEKLFF. CDR3 bases: TGCGCCAGCAGCTTCGCCCTAACTAATGAAAAACTGTTTTTT.

The count of this clonotype is one. In DNA form, the CDR3 reads TGTGCCATCAGGGGCAGCTCCTACGAGCAGTACTTC. Protein product: CAIRGSSYEQYF. The V gene is TRBV10-3, the J gene TRBJ2-7; D is unresolved. Germline values: CDR1 ENHRY, CDR2 SYGVKD. Trimming shortened V by 6 bases and J by 0 bases, and 6 bases separated the two germline ends. The CDR3 runs to 12 residues.

The V gene is TRBV14, the J gene TRBJ1-1; D may be TRBD1 (6 bases). CDR1 SGHDN and CDR2 FVKESK come from the germline V gene. This CDR3 has 17 residues. V was pared by 3 bases and J by 1 base, with 18 bases between. CDR3 region: CASSQRLGGRKNTEAFF. The CDR3 bases are TGTGCCAGCAGCCAGAGACTCGGGGGCCGAAAGAACACTGAAGCTTTCTTT.

The chain joins TRBV6-6 to TRBJ2-3; 8 bases align to TRBD2. V gave up 5 bases and J gave up 2 bases; unmatched junction bases: 3. The length of the CDR3 is 14 residues. CDR1 is MNHNY, CDR2 SVGAGI, per germline (reference sequence). Written as DNA, the CDR3 is TGTGCCAGCAGTAGAGCGGGGGACACAGATACGCAGTATTTT. This translates into CASSRAGDTDTQYF.

Written as DNA, the CDR3 is TGTGCCAGCAGGCGTCAGGGCGGGCGGACTGAAGCTTTCTTT. This translates into CASRRQGGRTEAFF. The rearrangement links TRBV6-5 to TRBJ1-1, with D possibly TRBD1 on 5 matching bases. Germline V lookup: CDR1 MNHEY, CDR2 SVGAGI. The CDR3 has 14 amino acids. Trimming took 6 bases from V and 5 from J, leaving 16 bases between them.

This chain joins TRBV3-1 and TRBJ2-1; D remains unclear. V shed 8 bases and J shed 5 bases, with 13 bases lying between them. The CDR3 is made up of 13 amino acids. Looked up from germline, CDR1 is LGHDT and CDR2 is YNNKEL (reference sequence). The CDR3 region has the DNA TGTGCCAGCGGTGGTACAATCAACAATGAGCAGTTCTTC. Its translation: CASGGTINNEQFF.

The rearrangement links TRBV19 to TRBJ2-3; TRBD2 agrees at 7 bases. V was pared by 4 bases and J by 8 bases, with 12 bases of the junction left unmatched. From germline, CDR1 is LNHDA and CDR2 SQIVND (reference sequence). The CDR3 has 15 amino acids. CDR3 sequence: CASSRRGDPEGTQYF. CDR3 coding DNA: TGTGCCAGTAGTAGACGGGGGGACCCGGAGGGTACGCAGTATTTT.

V is TRBV19 and J is TRBJ1-1; D gene unclear. V was pared by 2 bases and J by 4 bases, with 11 bases between. The CDR3 consists of 14 residues. The germline CDR1 and CDR2 sequences are LNHDA and SQIVND (reference sequence). CDR3 sequence (DNA): TGTGCCAGTAGTATACGGCAAGGCGGCACTGAAGCTTTCTTT. It encodes CASSIRQGGTEAFF.

The chain has TRBV5-6 and TRBJ1-1, with 7 bases lining up with TRBD1. Germline V gene data show CDR1 as SGHDT and CDR2 as YYEEEE. V lost 2 bases and J lost 8; bases outside the gene matches: 3. The CDR3 loop spans 12 amino acids. The CDR3 region is CASSFLDREAFF. The CDR3 bases are TGTGCCAGCAGCTTTTTGGACAGGGAAGCTTTCTTT.

The chain joins TRBV29-1 to TRBJ1-4; the D gene is possibly TRBD1 (5 bases). This CDR3 region has 15 residues. V was trimmed by 3 bases and J by 8 bases, leaving 19 bases between them. Germline V gene lookup returns CDR1 SQVTM and CDR2 ANQGSEA. The CDR3 sequence is CSVEGDLARGEKLFF. The CDR3 nucleotides read TGCAGCGTTGAGGGGGACCTCGCTAGAGGGGAAAAACTGTTTTTT.

V and J are TRBV7-8 and TRBJ1-1; D unclear. The germline V gene encodes CDR1 SGHVS and CDR2 FQNEAQ. Trimming left V 5 bases short and J 0 bases short, with 16 bases between. The CDR3 is 16 amino acids. CDR3 in DNA: TGTGCCAGCAGCCCGGTCCCGCCACCTATGAACACTGAAGCTTTCTTT. Encoded protein: CASSPVPPPMNTEAFF.

The genes are TRBV7-2 and TRBJ2-5, with D possibly matching TRBD2 (5 bases). This CDR3 spans 15 amino acids. V shed 3 bases and J shed 1 base, with 12 bases lying between them. The germline V gene has CDR1 SGHTA and CDR2 FQGNSA. CDR3 in DNA: TGTGCCAGCAGCTTTGAGCAGCGGAGCCAAGAGACCCAGTACTTC. Amino acid sequence: CASSFEQRSQETQYF.

The rearrangement joins TRBV20-1 to TRBJ2-2, with a weak D call TRBD2 (5 bases). Per germline, CDR1 DFQATT and CDR2 SNEGSKA (reference sequence). Trimming left V 2 bases short and J 0 bases short, with 13 bases between. CDR3 length equals 16 residues. For the CDR3, the DNA is TGCAGTGCTAGAAGGACTGGGCAGGCGAACACCGGGGAGCTGTTTTTT. This encodes CSARRTGQANTGELFF.

V gene TRBV5-1 combines with J gene TRBJ2-2; no definite D call. This CDR3 spans 14 amino acids. Germline loops: CDR1 SGHRS, CDR2 YFSETQ. V was clipped by 4 bases and J by 6 bases, with 13 bases between them. The CDR3 loop is CASSVPLRAGELFF. The CDR3 coding sequence is TGCGCCAGCAGCGTGCCTCTCCGGGCCGGGGAGCTGTTTTTT.

This clonotype was seen once. The chain employs TRBV3-1 and TRBJ1-2; D is ambiguous. Looked up from germline, CDR1 is LGHDT and CDR2 is YNNKEL (reference sequence). The CDR3 loop spans 12 amino acids. Trimming took off 2 bases at V and 6 bases at J, with 7 bases between the two ends. In DNA, the CDR3 is TGTGCCAGCAGCCAACTAGGGAATGGCTACACCTTC. It specifies CASSQLGNGYTF.

V is TRBV5-1 and J is TRBJ1-5; unclear D gene. Per germline, CDR1 SGHRS and CDR2 YFSETQ. The CDR3 has 15 amino acids. Trimming took off 1 base at V and 9 bases at J, with 17 bases between the two ends. The CDR3 region is CASSLTHRNTWPQHF. In DNA form, the CDR3 reads TGCGCCAGCAGCTTGACACATCGTAATACTTGGCCCCAGCATTTT.

The V and J genes are TRBV15 and TRBJ1-2; a possible D gene is TRBD1 (6 bases). Trimming stripped 0 bases from V and 8 bases from J, with 16 bases between. Germline V gene data show CDR1 as LNHNV and CDR2 as YYDKDF (reference sequence). The CDR3 consists of 15 residues. CDR3 protein: CATSRDGIQGVGYTF. The CDR3 region has the DNA TGTGCCACCAGCAGAGATGGAATACAGGGAGTCGGCTACACCTTC.

The DNA of the CDR3 is TGTGCCAGCAGCCAAACGGCTGGAAACACCATATATTTT. Its protein product is CASSQTAGNTIYF. The gene calls are TRBV7-6 and TRBJ1-3; no firm D call. Germline CDR1 reads SGHVS; CDR2 reads FNYEAQ. This CDR3 contains 13 residues. Trimming stripped 5 bases from V and 2 bases from J, with 7 bases between.

The chain couples TRBV15 to TRBJ1-5; D is undetermined. The germline CDR1 and CDR2 sequences are LNHNV and YYDKDF (reference sequence). The V and J ends lost 0 bases and 2 bases respectively, with 8 bases between them. The CDR3 loop spans 15 amino acids. The CDR3 protein is CATSREQSGNQPQHF. CDR3 DNA: TGTGCCACCAGCAGAGAACAGTCTGGCAATCAGCCCCAGCATTTT.

The chain links TRBV20-1 to TRBJ2-5; D gene uncertain. The CDR3 extends over 14 amino acids. V gave up 3 bases and J gave up 1 base, with 12 bases separating them. Germline lookup yields CDR1 DFQATT and CDR2 SNEGSKA (reference sequence). CDR3 nucleotides: TGCAGTGCTAGTCTTAGGTCCGTCCAAGAGACCCAGTACTTC. Protein sequence: CSASLRSVQETQYF.